Listed below are T cell receptor beta chains from one sample, sequenced in a study of T cell clusters in autoimmune cytopenias. TCRdb processed the multiplex PCR reads again and assigns one entry to each CDR3 protein, with no DNA. The sample's table shows around 15,000 distinct CDR3 sequences. Sequenced material: peripheral blood. All receptors derive from a human donor with an autoimmune cytopenia or autoimmune hepatitis (not recorded which). Each CDR3 is given with its conserved first and last residue. Size is stated for part of the rows, as once, few or many counts, or as a class when the clone is expanded.

size	V	J	CDR3
NA	TRBV11-2	TRBJ1-2	CASSLATTGVNYGYTF
NA	TRBV7-9	TRBJ2-7	CASSRDGPYEQYF
medium-sized	TRBV12-3/TRBV12-4	TRBJ2-3	CASSLGGGAVTQYF
NA	TRBV11-1	TRBJ2-1	CASSLRTASSYNEQFF
NA	TRBV19	TRBJ1-1	CASSFRTGTEAFF
NA	TRBV20-1	TRBJ2-1	CSAPPVGGASYNEQFF
medium-sized	TRBV29-1	TRBJ2-1	CSVEGGVGGSHNEQFF
NA	TRBV7-9	TRBJ1-4	CASSLGIGELNEKLFF
NA	TRBV6-6	TRBJ2-7	CASSGRQFREEQYF
medium-sized	TRBV19	TRBJ1-3	CASRIADNSGNTIYF
NA	TRBV30	TRBJ1-6	CAWARSDSPLHF
NA	TRBV20-1	TRBJ2-1	CSAPVGEVYNEQFF
NA	TRBV12-3/TRBV12-4	TRBJ2-7	CASNKGGSYEQYF
NA	TRBV12-3/TRBV12-4	TRBJ1-6	CASSSSSKVRNPHNSPLHF
medium-sized	TRBV29-1	TRBJ2-5	CSVERHPTGQDRQETQYF
NA	TRBV5-6	TRBJ1-3	CASSLALGAGNTIYF
NA	TRBV18	TRBJ2-7	CASSRDRTLEQYF
NA	TRBV27	TRBJ2-4	CASSPGQGTAKNIQYF
NA	TRBV12-3/TRBV12-4	TRBJ2-3	CASLGTASTDTQYF
NA	TRBV7-6	TRBJ2-5	CASSLTGGAGGPWETQYF
NA	TRBV6-2/TRBV6-3	TRBJ1-4	CASSPNRGGEKLFF
NA	TRBV6-5	TRBJ2-5	CASSYSTGGEETQYF
NA	TRBV11-1	TRBJ2-6	CASSIGRSRANVLTF
NA	TRBV19	TRBJ1-2	CASTNWDSLNYGYTF